This TCR beta chain stems from a study of blood T cells in healthy people across ages. Through a sample-barcoded 5' primer and a J-beta primer mix, a second PCR was run for about 6 to 11 cycles. Using its own MiXCR run on the 5' RACE reads, TCRdb lists one record per CDR3 protein. The sample lists around 990,000 distinct CDR3 sequences; approximately 38% were seen once. This clonotype showed up just a few times. The sample was blood. This TCR derives from a man aged 18 to 35 in good health.

In DNA form, the CDR3 reads TGCGCCAGCAGCCCTGCAGGGGGGCTTAAGGGTGAAAAACTGTTTTTT. It translates to CASSPAGGLKGEKLFF. The chain links TRBV4-1 to TRBJ1-4; TRBD1 matches at 7 bases. CDR3 length: 16 amino acids. Germline V gene data show CDR1 as MGHRA and CDR2 as YSYEKL. V lost 4 bases and J lost 7; bases outside the gene matches: 12.